The 12 T cell receptor beta chains reported below all come from one sample, sequenced in a study of resident and recirculating memory T cells in vitiligo (dated by TCRdb to 2017 to 2018). Receptor amplification or capture employed the immunoSEQ multiplex PCR assay. The source is immuneACCESS, and TCRdb retained only in-frame sequences with V and J called. Part of the clones is not carried over; for the studies checked, unresolved V genes explain less than half of this, and the remainder is unexplained. The sample yields about 76,000 clones; just over 90% were counted once. About 4.8% of the sample comes from the top ten. The source material was blood. The receptors originated from a male donor with vitiligo.

The V and J genes are TRBV25-1 and TRBJ2-3, with TRBD2 matching over 8 bases. There are 16 residues in the CDR3. Unmatched junction bases numbered 10, after V lost 0 bases and J lost 8 bases. Germline V gives CDR1 MGHDK, CDR2 SYGVNS. CDR3 in DNA: TGTGCCAGCAGTGAATATTATACGGGACTAGAGGGTACGCAGTATTTT. This codes for CASSEYYTGLEGTQYF. The variable domain in full, with the rest retrieved from reference TRBV25-1 and TRBJ2-3, is EADIYQTPRYLVIGTGKKITLECSQTMGHDKMYWYQQDPGMELHLIHYSYGVNSTEKGDLSSESTVSRIRTEHFPLTLESARPSHTSQYLCASSEYYTGLEGTQYFGPGTRLTVL.

The rearrangement links TRBV19 to TRBJ2-5; the D gene is possibly TRBD1 (6 bases). CDR3 length: 14 residues. CDR1 and CDR2 from the germline V gene are LNHDA and SQIVND (reference sequence). Trimming left V 2 bases short and J 2 bases short, with 9 bases between. Here the CDR3 reads CASSIRQGQETQYF. The CDR3 coding sequence is TGTGCCAGTAGTATAAGGCAGGGGCAAGAGACCCAGTACTTC.

By sample share, this clone is medium-sized. This chain connects TRBV9 to TRBJ2-1; no clear D. V shed 1 base and J shed 5 bases, with 4 bases lying between them. The CDR3 extends over 12 amino acids. The V gene's germline CDR1 is SGDLS and CDR2 YYNGEE. The CDR3 spells CASSVQNNEQFF. The CDR3 nucleotides are TGTGCCAGCAGCGTACAGAACAATGAGCAGTTCTTC.

The J gene is TRBJ2-3, the V gene TRBV30, with D possibly being TRBD2 (6 bases). This CDR3 region has 14 residues. The germline gives CDR1 GTSNPN, CDR2 SVGIG (reference sequence). V lost 0 bases and J lost 3, with 10 bases in between. CDR3 loop: CAWSVGSGTDTQYF. CDR3 sequence (DNA): TGTGCCTGGAGTGTGGGAAGCGGGACAGATACGCAGTATTTT.

The chain combines TRBV19 with TRBJ2-3, with TRBD2 matching over 12 bases. Per the germline V gene, CDR1 is LNHDA and CDR2 is SQIVND (reference sequence). This CDR3 comprises 14 residues. The V segment lost 5 bases and the J segment 3 bases; nucleotides outside the gene matches: 0. The CDR3 loop is CASSGLAGTDTQYF. The CDR3 DNA is TGTGCCAGTAGTGGACTAGCGGGGACAGATACGCAGTATTTT.

In nucleotides, the CDR3 is TGCGCCAGCAGCGCTCCGAGTTCGGTTAGCGGGAGATCCGGGGAGCTGTTTTTT. This encodes CASSAPSSVSGRSGELFF. The genes are TRBV10-2 and TRBJ2-2; 9 bases are a match to TRBD2. CDR1 is WSHSY and CDR2 is SAAADI in the germline V gene. This CDR3 contains 18 residues. V lost 6 bases, J lost 6 bases, and 17 bases stayed unmatched.

The chain uses TRBV28 and TRBJ1-4; D unclear. V lost 8 bases to trimming and J lost 7 bases, with 11 bases between them. The CDR3 covers 12 residues. Germline CDR1 and CDR2: MDHEN and SYDVKM. The CDR3 DNA is TGTGCCAGCTCCTCCCGGGTTGAAAAACTGTTTTTT. As protein: CASSSRVEKLFF.

The chain uses TRBV27 and TRBJ2-2, with 11 bases matching TRBD2. Germline CDR1 is MNHEY and CDR2 is SMNVEV (reference sequence). V trimming: 10 bases; J trimming: 6 bases; junction bases outside the gene matches: 13. This CDR3 is built from 16 residues. CDR3 nucleotide sequence: TGTGCCACGTCCCTTAGCGGGAGGGCTGGGGCCGGGGAGCTGTTTTTT. Translating gives CATSLSGRAGAGELFF.

The V and J genes are TRBV7-9 and TRBJ2-3; D unresolved. Germline V gene lookup returns CDR1 SEHNR and CDR2 FQNEAQ (reference sequence). This CDR3 spans 13 amino acids. The V and J ends lost 11 bases and 0 bases respectively, with 12 bases between them. The CDR3 spells CAGLPESTDTQYF. The CDR3 coding sequence is TGTGCCGGCCTCCCTGAAAGCACAGATACGCAGTATTTT.

This clone was observed once. V and J are TRBV9 and TRBJ2-7; TRBD1 is a possible D gene (6 bases). Trimming left V 5 bases short and J 1 base short, with 19 bases between. The length of the CDR3 is 16 residues. CDR1 is SGDLS, CDR2 YYNGEE, per germline. This CDR3 reads CASSESGTPLSYEQYF. The CDR3 DNA sequence: TGTGCCAGCAGTGAGTCCGGGACACCACTATCCTACGAGCAGTACTTC.

The rearrangement links TRBV14 to TRBJ2-7; TRBD1 agrees at 9 bases. Germline CDR1 reads SGHDN; CDR2 reads FVKESK. The CDR3 has 16 amino acids. Trimming took 4 bases from V and 2 from J; bases not matched to a gene: 9. Here the CDR3 reads CASSRTGWDRAYEQYF. Here the CDR3 DNA reads TGTGCCAGCAGCCGCACGGGTTGGGACAGGGCCTACGAGCAGTACTTC.

The chain employs TRBV7-3 and TRBJ2-3; perhaps TRBD1 as D (5 bases). This CDR3 spans 14 amino acids. V was cut by 2 bases and J by 2 bases, with 8 bases left in between. Germline CDR1 SGHTA, CDR2 FQGTGA. The CDR3 loop is CASSLGAVTDTQYF. DNA for the CDR3: TGTGCCAGCAGCTTAGGGGCGGTCACAGATACGCAGTATTTT.